Reported below is one T cell receptor (beta chain). The target antigen is unknown. The sample is drawn from a study of T-cell reconstitution after alpha-beta-depleted transplantation in children. Notes on the study in general: In some patients, recipient T cells and intrathymic progenitors surviving conditioning explained high day-60 diversity. The origin of alpha-beta T cells about two months after transplant was reportedly several hundred expanded graft clones.

For TCRbeta, the library was prepared with unique molecular identifiers. TCRdb fed the PCR reads into MiXCR, producing one record per CDR3 protein. Of approximately 430,000 distinct CDR3 sequences in the sample, 15% to 20% were seen once. The CDR3 spans 12 residues. CDR1 is SNHLY and CDR2 is FYNNEI in the germline V gene. V was pared by 0 bases and J by 7 bases, with 4 bases between. The TCR was taken from a boy under three years old who had a stem cell transplant for Wiskott-Aldrich syndrome, so the T cells may come from the graft donor. The specimen comprised PBMCs, mostly from graft donor cells, sampled 360 days after TCRalphabeta/CD19-depleted stem cell transplant. This chain connects TRBV2 to TRBJ1-5, with D unclear. The DNA of the CDR3 is TGTGCCAGCAGTGAAGCGTCCCAGCCCCAGCATTTT. It codes for CASSEASQPQHF.